A single sample gave rise to the 12 T cell receptor beta chains below, sequenced in a study of beta chain features in type 1 diabetes. Whole-study findings and limits: When Type 1 diabetes patients were examined, their TCRB CDR3s proved moderately but significantly shorter in all four CD4+ subsets.

Isolated RNA was reverse transcribed in full, so expressed TCRB transcripts were sequenced. Assay: immunoSEQ multiplex PCR; the TCRdb copy retains only in-frame clones and omits some. The sample shows more than 25,000 clones, roughly 56% of them seen only once. These receptors lack a known antigen. The material sequenced was Tregs from blood. All receptors derive from a woman younger than 30 with type 1 diabetes.

This clone was found a few times. The V and J genes are TRBV7-8 and TRBJ2-7; the match to TRBD2 covers 10 bases. The CDR3 spans 16 residues. Per the germline V gene, CDR1 is SGHVS and CDR2 is FQNEAQ. The V gene end was trimmed by 4 bases and the J gene end by 1 base; junction bases not matched to a gene: 7. The CDR3 nucleotides are TGTGCCAGCAGCTCCGCGGGTAGCGGGAGGTCCTACGAGCAGTACTTC. It specifies CASSSAGSGRSYEQYF.

The J gene is TRBJ2-1, the V gene TRBV29-1, with 12 bases aligning to TRBD2. Per germline, CDR1 SQVTM and CDR2 ANQGSEA. V lost 7 bases to trimming and J lost 8 bases; unmatched junction nucleotides: 6. The CDR3 totals 13 residues. Written as DNA, the CDR3 is TGCAGCGGGTCTAGCGGGAGGGGCGATGAGCAGTTCTTC. Its protein is CSGSSGRGDEQFF.

This clone was detected only a few times. The chain uses TRBV5-1 and TRBJ1-1; 8 nucleotides match TRBD1. The CDR3 length is 14 residues. With V trimmed by 4 bases and J by 3 bases, 5 bases remained unmatched. The germline CDR1 and CDR2 sequences are SGHRS and YFSETQ. The CDR3 sequence is CASSRTGTDTEAFF. DNA for the CDR3: TGCGCCAGCAGCAGGACAGGGACAGACACTGAAGCTTTCTTT.

This chain uses TRBV6-6 with TRBJ2-7, with TRBD1 matching 8 bases. Losses at the gene ends were 2 bases for V and 6 bases for J; bases not matched to a gene: 3. The CDR3 contains 13 residues. The germline gives CDR1 MNHNY, CDR2 SVGAGI (reference sequence). CDR3 nucleotide sequence: TGTGCCAGCAGTTACGAAACAGGGGGCGAGCAGTACGTC. Protein: CASSYETGGEQYV.

The V gene is TRBV19, the J gene TRBJ2-2; possible D gene TRBD1, 5 bases. The germline gives CDR1 LNHDA, CDR2 SQIVND (reference sequence). V lost 4 bases and J lost 2, with 11 bases in between. This CDR3 spans 15 amino acids. CDR3 sequence: CASSTLTVNTGELFF. CDR3 DNA sequence: TGTGCCAGTAGTACGTTGACAGTTAACACCGGGGAGCTGTTTTTT.

The DNA of the CDR3 is TGTGCCAGCAGATATACTCAGGGACAGGGAATCACTGAAGCTTTCTTT. Its protein product is CASRYTQGQGITEAFF. This chain links TRBV28 with TRBJ1-1; the match to TRBD1 covers 9 bases. Germline loops: CDR1 MDHEN, CDR2 SYDVKM. V shed 6 bases and J 4 bases; nucleotides not matched to a gene: 12. The CDR3 is made up of 16 amino acids.

CDR3: CASSLDTYFYEQFF. The CDR3 coding sequence is TGTGCCAGCAGCTTGGATACCTATTTCTATGAGCAGTTCTTC. J is TRBJ2-1 and V is TRBV5-6; D ambiguous. Trimming removed 0 bases at V and 8 bases at J, with 12 bases between. CDR3 length: 14 amino acids. Germline loops: CDR1 SGHDT, CDR2 YYEEEE.

This clone was seen more than once but under ten times. The chain's CDR3 is CASSPTRGQGDYTGELFF. The CDR3 DNA sequence: TGTGCCAGCAGCCCGACGCGGGGACAGGGGGACTACACCGGGGAGCTGTTTTTT. This chain connects TRBV5-4 to TRBJ2-2; 11 bases line up with TRBD1. Unmatched junction bases numbered 11, after V lost 4 bases and J lost 3 bases. This CDR3 comprises 18 residues. Per the germline V gene, CDR1 is SGHNT and CDR2 is YYREEE (reference sequence).

V gene TRBV28 combines with J gene TRBJ1-1, with D perhaps TRBD1 (5 bases). Looked up from germline, CDR1 is MDHEN and CDR2 is SYDVKM. The CDR3 length is 15 residues. V lost 6 bases and J lost 1, with 15 bases in between. This CDR3 reads CASRGAGGKNTEAFF. The CDR3 region has the DNA TGTGCCAGCAGAGGGGCCGGAGGGAAGAACACTGAAGCTTTCTTT.

The chain links TRBV7-6 to TRBJ2-5, with a possible D match to TRBD2 (6 bases). The ends were cut back, 1 base at V and 5 bases at J, with 17 bases in the middle. The CDR3 sequence is 16 residues long. Germline CDR1 SGHVS, CDR2 FNYEAQ. CDR3 DNA sequence: TGTGCCAGCAGCTTAGAAGGCCGGGGCGGGATTGAGACCCAGTACTTC. It is translated as CASSLEGRGGIETQYF.

This rearrangement joins TRBV29-1 to TRBJ1-5; D might be TRBD1 (5 bases). Germline assignment: CDR1 SQVTM and CDR2 ANQGSEA. The ends were cut back, 4 bases at V and 7 bases at J, with 11 bases in the middle. The CDR3 contains 12 residues. CDR3 loop: CSVGQGKQPQHF. The CDR3 DNA follows: TGCAGCGTTGGGCAGGGAAAACAGCCCCAGCATTTT.

This clone has a handful of counts. The chain joins TRBV5-1 to TRBJ2-5, with 10 bases aligning to TRBD2. V trimming: 6 bases; J trimming: 5 bases; junction bases outside the gene matches: 7. The CDR3 runs 14 residues. The germline V gene has CDR1 SGHRS and CDR2 YFSETQ. In nucleotides, the CDR3 is TGCGCCAGCATACCCGGGACTAGCGAGGAGACCCAGTACTTC. Translation: CASIPGTSEETQYF.